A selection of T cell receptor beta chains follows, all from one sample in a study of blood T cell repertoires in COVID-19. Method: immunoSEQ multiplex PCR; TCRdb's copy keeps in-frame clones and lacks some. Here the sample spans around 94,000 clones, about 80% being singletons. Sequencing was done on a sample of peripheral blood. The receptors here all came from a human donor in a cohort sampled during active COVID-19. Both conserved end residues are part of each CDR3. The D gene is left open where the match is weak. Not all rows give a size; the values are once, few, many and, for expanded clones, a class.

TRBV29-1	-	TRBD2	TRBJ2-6	CSVASGSASGANVLTF	TGCAGCGTTGCTAGCGGGAGTGCGTCTGGGGCCAACGTCCTGACTTTC
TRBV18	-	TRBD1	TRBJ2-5	CASLPTGAATQYF	TGTGCCAGCCTACCGACAGGGGCGGCGACCCAGTACTTC
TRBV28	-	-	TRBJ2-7	CASSLSGGSSYEQYF	TGTGCCAGCAGTTTATCCGGCGGAAGCTCCTACGAGCAGTACTTC
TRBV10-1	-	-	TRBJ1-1	CASSEPTGEAFF	TGCGCCAGCAGTGAGCCGACAGGTGAAGCTTTCTTT
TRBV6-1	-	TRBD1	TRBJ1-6	CASSEPGQGQHSPLHF	TGTGCCAGCAGTGAACCCGGACAGGGGCAACATTCACCCCTCCACTTT
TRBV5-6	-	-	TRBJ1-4	CASSDFVAGANEKLFF	TGTGCCAGCAGCGACTTTGTAGCCGGGGCTAATGAAAAACTGTTTTTT
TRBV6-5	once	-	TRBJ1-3	CASSPQGSGNTIYF	TGTGCCAGCAGTCCACAGGGCTCTGGAAACACCATATATTTT
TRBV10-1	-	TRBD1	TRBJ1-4	CASRDRTEKLFF	TGCGCCAGCCGGGACAGGACGGAAAAACTGTTTTTT
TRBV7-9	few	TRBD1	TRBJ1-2	CATQTGTGAGGYTF	TGTGCCACCCAAACCGGGACAGGGGCAGGTGGCTACACCTTC
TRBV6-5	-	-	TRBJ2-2	CASRGSVGTGELFF	TGTGCCTCCAGAGGTAGCGTTGGCACCGGGGAGCTGTTTTTT
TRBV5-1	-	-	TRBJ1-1	CASRVGVGETEAFF	TGCGCCAGCAGGGTAGGCGTAGGGGAAACTGAAGCTTTCTTT
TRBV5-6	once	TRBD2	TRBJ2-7	CASSLLGTRALYEQYF	TGTGCCAGCAGCTTGCTTGGGACTAGGGCTCTCTACGAGCAGTACTTC
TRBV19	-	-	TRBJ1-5	CASSIGGVGEPQHF	TGTGCCAGTAGTATCGGAGGGGTCGGGGAGCCCCAGCATTTT
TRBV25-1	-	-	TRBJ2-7	CASSGAYSYEQYF	TGTGCCAGCAGTGGGGCGTACTCCTACGAGCAGTACTTC
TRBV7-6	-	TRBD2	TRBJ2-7	CASSLVVAGRYEQYF	TGTGCCAGCAGCTTAGTGGTAGCGGGACGCTACGAGCAGTACTTC
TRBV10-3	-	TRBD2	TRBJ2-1	CAISGTSGREDEQFF	TGTGCCATCAGCGGGACTAGCGGGAGAGAAGATGAGCAGTTCTTC
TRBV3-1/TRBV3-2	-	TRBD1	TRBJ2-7	CASSLADRGPYEQYF	TGTGCCAGCAGCCTTGCGGACAGGGGGCCATACGAGCAGTACTTC
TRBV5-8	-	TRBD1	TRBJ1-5	CASSYPTGDYRGGSQHF	TGTGCCAGCAGCTATCCGACAGGGGACTACAGAGGGGGGTCCCAGCATTTT
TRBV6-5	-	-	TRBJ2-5	CASTGFGSGETQYF	TGTGCCAGCACCGGATTCGGGAGTGGGGAGACCCAGTACTTC
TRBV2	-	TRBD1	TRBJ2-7	CASSGTGNYEQYF	TGTGCCAGCTCCGGGACAGGGAACTACGAGCAGTACTTC
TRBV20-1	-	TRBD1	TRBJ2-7	CSASGQGNNEQYF	TGCAGTGCTAGTGGACAGGGGAATAACGAGCAGTACTTC
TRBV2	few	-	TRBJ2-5	CASSRRTIRQETQYF	TGTGCCAGCAGCCGGAGGACTATTCGCCAAGAGACCCAGTACTTC
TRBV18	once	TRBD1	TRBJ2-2	CASSPQGASTGELFF	TGTGCCAGCTCACCGCAGGGGGCGAGCACCGGGGAGCTGTTTTTT
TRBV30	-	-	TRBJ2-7	CAWSVRGRDYEQYF	TGTGCCTGGAGTGTAAGGGGCAGGGATTACGAGCAGTACTTC
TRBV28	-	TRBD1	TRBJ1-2	CASRITGQGPGYTF	TGTGCCAGCAGGATAACAGGACAGGGGCCTGGCTACACCTTC
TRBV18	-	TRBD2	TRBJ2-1	CASSPAPSGFSSYNEQFF	TGTGCCAGCTCACCGGCACCTAGCGGGTTTAGCTCCTACAATGAGCAGTTCTTC
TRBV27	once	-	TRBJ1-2	CASSFSLDGGSYGYTF	TGTGCCAGCAGTTTTTCCCTGGATGGAGGGAGCTATGGCTACACCTTC
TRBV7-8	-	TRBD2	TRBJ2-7	CASRSSGRFYEQYF	TGTGCCAGCAGGTCTAGCGGGAGGTTTTACGAGCAGTACTTC
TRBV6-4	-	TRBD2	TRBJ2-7	CASRIAGGSYEQYF	TGTGCCAGCAGAATAGCGGGAGGCTCCTACGAGCAGTACTTC
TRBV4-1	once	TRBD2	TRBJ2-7	CASSRTSGSGYEQYF	TGCGCCAGCAGCCGGACTAGCGGGAGTGGGTACGAGCAGTACTTC